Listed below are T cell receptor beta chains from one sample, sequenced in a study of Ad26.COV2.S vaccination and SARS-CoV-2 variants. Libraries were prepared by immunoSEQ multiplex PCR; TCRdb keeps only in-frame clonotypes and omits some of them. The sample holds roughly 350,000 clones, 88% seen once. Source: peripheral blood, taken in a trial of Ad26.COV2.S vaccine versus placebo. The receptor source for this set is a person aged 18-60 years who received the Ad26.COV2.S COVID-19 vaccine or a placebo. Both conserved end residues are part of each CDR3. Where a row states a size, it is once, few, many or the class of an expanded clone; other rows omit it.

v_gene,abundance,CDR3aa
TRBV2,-,CASRSGIWGVLGQPQHF
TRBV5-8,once,CASTMREGSLNYGYTF
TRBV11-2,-,CASSLVAGDYSGANVLTF
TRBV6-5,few,CASSQRRTYEQYF
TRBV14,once,CASSQDRLQGAYEQYF
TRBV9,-,CASSADRGGGDEQFF
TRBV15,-,CATSRGDTASNQPQHF
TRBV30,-,CAWSVGEQPQHF
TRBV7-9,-,CASSYYRGRSYEQYF
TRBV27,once,CASSLSIWTTSGRYEQYF
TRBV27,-,CASTWDPASEQFF
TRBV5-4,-,CASSRNADDTQYF
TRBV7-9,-,CASSYDLGTEQFF
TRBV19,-,CASSTPTRLIFYGYTF
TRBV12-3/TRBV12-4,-,CASSLVSYGYTF
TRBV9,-,CASSVGTPAEAFF
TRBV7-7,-,CASSFSGEATGELFF
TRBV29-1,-,CSVLTSTDTQYF
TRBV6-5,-,CASSYSSVGGDEKLFF
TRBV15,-,CATSRDLAGREQYF
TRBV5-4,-,CASSVVLRLPGANVLTF
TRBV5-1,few,CASSLGPLKNTGELFF
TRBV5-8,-,CASSLVRGHSEQYF
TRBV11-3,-,CASSPTRDRSSNYGYTF
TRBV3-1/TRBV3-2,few,CASSQGGVAGLYNQPQHF
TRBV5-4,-,CASSRSGGATNEKLFF
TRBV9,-,CASSVEFQGTGSPLHF